Sequencing of this T cell receptor (beta chain) was carried out in a study of cytomegalovirus exposure and HLA in healthy donors. As to this clone: This specimen includes other DNA sequences encoding the same CDR3.

Primers for the PCR totalled 60 Vbeta and 13 Jbeta. Measured with immunoSEQ multiplex PCR; TCRdb has only the in-frame clones, and not every one. Among about 130,000 clones, around 85% were seen once, and the ten largest hold over 6.5%. V dropped 5 bases and J dropped 3; count of bases not matched to a gene: 0. CDR1 is MNHEY, CDR2 SMNVEV, per germline (reference sequence). This CDR3 has 14 residues. V usage is TRBV27 and J usage is TRBJ2-1; 11 positions match TRBD2. The receptor's source is a young woman in good health and CMV-seropositive. The source material was PBMCs. For the CDR3, the DNA is TGTGCCAGCAGTCTAGCGGGAGGCTACAATGAGCAGTTCTTC. It encodes CASSLAGGYNEQFF.